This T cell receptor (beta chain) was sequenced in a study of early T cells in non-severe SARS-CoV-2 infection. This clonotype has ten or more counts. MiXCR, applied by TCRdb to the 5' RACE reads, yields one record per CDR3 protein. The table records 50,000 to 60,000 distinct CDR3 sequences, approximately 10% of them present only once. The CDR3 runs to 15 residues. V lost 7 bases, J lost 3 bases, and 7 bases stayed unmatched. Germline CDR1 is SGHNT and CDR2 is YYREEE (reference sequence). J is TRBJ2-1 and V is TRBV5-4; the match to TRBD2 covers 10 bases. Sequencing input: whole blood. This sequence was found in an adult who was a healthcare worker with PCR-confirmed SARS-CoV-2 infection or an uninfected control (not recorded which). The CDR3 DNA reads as TGTGCCAGCGGGCACCTAGCGGGGGACTACAATGAGCAGTTCTTC. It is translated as CASGHLAGDYNEQFF.